Sequencing of this T cell receptor (beta chain) was carried out in a study of blood T cell repertoires in COVID-19. Unmatched junction bases numbered 6, after V lost 4 bases and J lost 3 bases. Germline assignment: CDR1 SGHDT and CDR2 YYEEEE. The CDR3 loop spans 15 amino acids. Clones were sequenced by immunoSEQ multiplex PCR, and TCRdb holds only the in-frame ones, with some missing. Counted here are a few hundred thousand clones, around 84% occurring once; the ten biggest clones make up 3.5% to 5%. This sequence originates from a man over 45 with acute or convalescent COVID-19. The material sequenced was peripheral blood. The rearrangement uses TRBV5-6 and TRBJ1-1, with TRBD1 matching 10 bases. In nucleotides, the CDR3 is TGTGCCAGCAGCCCGCGGACAGGGGGACACACTGAAGCTTTCTTT. Amino acid sequence: CASSPRTGGHTEAFF. The full variable domain, with the rest looked up from reference TRBV5-6 and TRBJ1-1, is DAGVTQSPTHLIKTRGQQVTLRCSPKSGHDTVSWYQQALGQGPQFIFQYYEEEERQRGNFPDRFSGHQFPNYSSELNVNALLLGDSALYLCASSPRTGGHTEAFFGQGTRLTVV.